This T cell receptor (beta chain) was sequenced during a study of blood T cell repertoires in COVID-19. Overall study context: COVID-19 samples from acute and convalescent phases originated in the United States, Italy and Spain.

Original methodology: Amplification of reference gene primers was used by the study to estimate nucleated cell counts. Libraries were prepared by immunoSEQ multiplex PCR; TCRdb keeps only in-frame clonotypes and omits some of them. The V and J calls and clone size come from that table; D and trimming were worked out from the DNA. The sample shows 130,000 to 150,000 clones, roughly 79% of them seen only once. CDR1 and CDR2 (germline): SNHLY, FYNNEI. The CDR3 is 13 amino acids. V lost 11 bases, J lost 1 base, and 14 bases lay in between. The sequence derives from a human donor with acute or convalescent COVID-19. The donor label of this sample is uncertain. Sequencing was done on a sample of peripheral blood. The chain recombines TRBV2 with TRBJ1-1, with D maybe TRBD1 (5 bases). The CDR3 DNA is TGTGCCTGCTCGGGCCAGGGGAACACTGAAGCTTTCTTT. Translated, it gives CACSGQGNTEAFF.